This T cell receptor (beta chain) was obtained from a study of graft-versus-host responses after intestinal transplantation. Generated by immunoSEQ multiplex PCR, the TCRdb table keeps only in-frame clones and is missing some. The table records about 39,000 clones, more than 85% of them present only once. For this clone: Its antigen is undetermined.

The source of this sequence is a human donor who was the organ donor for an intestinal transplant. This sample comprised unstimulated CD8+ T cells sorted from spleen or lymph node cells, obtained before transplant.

This CDR3 is CASSYSNFNYGYTF. Written as DNA, the CDR3 is TGTGCCAGCAGTTACTCGAATTTTAACTATGGCTACACCTTC. The genes are TRBV6-5 and TRBJ1-2; D unclear. The CDR3 sequence is 14 residues long. CDR1 MNHEY and CDR2 SVGAGI come from the germline V gene. V lost 0 bases and J 1 base, leaving 6 bases between the germline ends.